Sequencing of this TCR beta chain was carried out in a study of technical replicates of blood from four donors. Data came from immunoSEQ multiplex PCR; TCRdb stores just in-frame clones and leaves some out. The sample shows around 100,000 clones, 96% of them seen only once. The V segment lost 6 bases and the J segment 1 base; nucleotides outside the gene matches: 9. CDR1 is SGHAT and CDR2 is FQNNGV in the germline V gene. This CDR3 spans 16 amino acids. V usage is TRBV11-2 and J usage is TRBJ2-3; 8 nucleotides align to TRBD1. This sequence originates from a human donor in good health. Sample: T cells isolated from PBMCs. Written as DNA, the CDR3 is TGTGCCAGCAGAAATTTCTCGGACAGGGGCACAGATACGCAGTATTTT. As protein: CASRNFSDRGTDTQYF.